Below, one TCR beta chain is given with its context. Antigen specificity is unknown. This sample was taken from a study of shared clonotypes between healthy human individuals. Whole-study findings and limits: The study found 4.5% to 5% of naive CD4 clonotypes shared across several donors.

Per germline, CDR1 LNHNV and CDR2 YYDKDF (reference sequence). This CDR3 spans 16 amino acids. Trimming removed 0 bases at V and 7 bases at J, with 15 bases between. Authors' processing steps: Filtering differed because ImmunoSEQ produced junction-only sequences that carried no quality scores. Data came from immunoSEQ multiplex PCR; TCRdb stores just in-frame clones and leaves some out. V, J and clone size are those of that table, while D and trimming were read from the DNA. The repertoire consists of millions of clones, with more than 80% occurring once and the leading ten covering 0.35% to 0.45%. The chain recombines TRBV15 with TRBJ2-2; no firm D call. The sequence was collected from a man aged 18 to 30 in good health. Some clones in this sample may be carry-over from other donors' samples. Sequenced material: naive CD4+ T cells from PBMCs. Described subset: CD45RA+ positively selected. CDR3 residues: CATSREGSGYRGELFF. The CDR3, as DNA: TGTGCCACCAGCAGAGAAGGCTCGGGCTATCGCGGGGAGCTGTTTTTT.